This TCR beta chain comes out of a study of T cell repertoires in cytomegalovirus infection. Study information: The public TCR beta signatures pointed to both CMV infection and matching HLA type.

One entry per CDR3 protein results from TCRdb running MiXCR on the reads. This table holds 310,000 or so distinct CDR3 sequences, about 25% found once. Findings of the study overall: Cumulative public TCR beta family frequency identified CMV carriers with the relevant HLA. In two of eight donors, the top clonotype was HLA-C-restricted CMV-specific.

Ten or more counts support this clonotype. Its antigen is not known. The TCR comes from a human donor in good health (CMV status not recorded). Some clones in this sample may be carry-over from other donors' samples. Material: PBMCs.

CDR3: CASSRVRPGESNQPQHF. The CDR3 DNA reads as TGTGCCAGCAGCCGGGTCAGGCCCGGAGAGAGCAATCAGCCCCAGCATTTT. This sequence joins TRBV7-2 and TRBJ1-5; D call uncertain. CDR3 length equals 17 residues. Germline V CDR1 and CDR2: SGHTA, FQGNSA. V dropped 5 bases and J dropped 1 base, with 18 bases sitting between them.